The sequence of this T cell receptor beta chain was determined in a study of shared clonotypes between healthy human individuals. Terminally differentiated effector memory CD45RA+ cells were left out of the naive CD8 fraction, which was CD45RO-negative and positively selected for CCR7. Here immunoSEQ multiplex PCR was the method, and the copy in TCRdb shows in-frame clones only, minus some. Here the sample spans some 2 million clones, about 95% being singletons. Germline V gives CDR1 SGHVS, CDR2 FNYEAQ. The CDR3 is made up of 15 amino acids. V trimming: 5 bases; J trimming: 9 bases; junction bases outside the gene matches: 12.

The genes are TRBV7-6 and TRBJ2-1, with 8 bases identical to TRBD1. This TCR was recovered from a man aged 18 to 30 in good health. The sequencing input was naive CD8+ T cells sorted from blood. CDR3 residues: CASSKDRGLTGEQFF. The CDR3 bases are TGTGCCAGCAGCAAAGACAGGGGCCTAACGGGTGAGCAGTTCTTC.